The present T cell receptor (beta chain) was sequenced within a study of low-dose radiotherapy and immunotherapy resistance in tumors. Study overall: Cohort 2 patients were irradiated with 1 Gy every two weeks, reaching 13 Gy over 26 weeks. Cyclophosphamide went in intravenously at 200 mg/m2 every two weeks, one day before radiation and immunotherapy. Nivolumab was given to patients as a 240 mg flat dose every two weeks, and ipilimumab at 1 mg/kg every six weeks. Both were delivered intravenously.

Sample time point: after trial treatment. Treatment denoted: LDRT plus nivolumab, ipilimumab, low-dose cyclophosphamide and aspirin (RACIN trial). Patients deemed eligible presented with advanced solid tumors lacking tumor-infiltrating lymphocytes. Germline V CDR1 and CDR2: SQVTM, ANQGSEA. V shed 2 bases and J 5 bases; nucleotides not matched to a gene: 5. This CDR3 is 13 amino acids long. Primers targeting TRAV and TRBV primed first-strand cDNA, covering alpha and beta chains. Using a constant-region primer together with a V-primer adapter, TCRs were subjected to about 18 PCR cycles of amplification. TCRdb recomputed calls from the reads with MiXCR, one row per CDR3 protein. This table has 100,000 or so distinct CDR3 sequences, 20% appearing once. This clonotype has ten or more counts.

The clonotype originates from a male donor with prostate cancer. The V gene is TRBV29-1, the J gene TRBJ1-1; TRBD1 aligns across 7 bases. The sequences come from PBMCs, collected after low-dose radiotherapy plus immunotherapy. CDR3 in DNA: TGCAGCGTTGAAAGTCAGGGGGTTACTGAAGCTTTCTTT. Its protein is CSVESQGVTEAFF. The full variable domain, in which reference TRBV29-1 and TRBJ1-1 provide the parts outside the CDR3, is SAVISQKPSRDICQRGTSLTIQCQVDSQVTMMFWYRQQPGQSLTLIATANQGSEATYESGFVIDKFPISRPNLTFSTLTVSNMSPEDSSIYLCSVESQGVTEAFFGQGTRLTVV.